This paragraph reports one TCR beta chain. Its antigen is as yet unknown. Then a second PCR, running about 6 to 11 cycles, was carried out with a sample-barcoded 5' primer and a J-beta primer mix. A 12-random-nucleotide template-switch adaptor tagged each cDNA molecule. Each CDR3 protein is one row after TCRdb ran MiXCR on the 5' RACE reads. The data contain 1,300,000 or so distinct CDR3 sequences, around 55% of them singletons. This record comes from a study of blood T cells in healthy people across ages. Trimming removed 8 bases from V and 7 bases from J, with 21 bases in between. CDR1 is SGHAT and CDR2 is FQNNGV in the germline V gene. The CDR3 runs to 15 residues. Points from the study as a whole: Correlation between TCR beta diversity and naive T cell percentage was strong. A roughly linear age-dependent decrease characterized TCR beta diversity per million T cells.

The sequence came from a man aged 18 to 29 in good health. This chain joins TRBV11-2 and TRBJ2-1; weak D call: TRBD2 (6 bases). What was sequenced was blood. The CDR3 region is CASRVEGSGSNEQFF. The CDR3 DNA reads TGTGCCAGCCGGGTCGAAGGGAGCGGGTCTAATGAGCAGTTCTTC.